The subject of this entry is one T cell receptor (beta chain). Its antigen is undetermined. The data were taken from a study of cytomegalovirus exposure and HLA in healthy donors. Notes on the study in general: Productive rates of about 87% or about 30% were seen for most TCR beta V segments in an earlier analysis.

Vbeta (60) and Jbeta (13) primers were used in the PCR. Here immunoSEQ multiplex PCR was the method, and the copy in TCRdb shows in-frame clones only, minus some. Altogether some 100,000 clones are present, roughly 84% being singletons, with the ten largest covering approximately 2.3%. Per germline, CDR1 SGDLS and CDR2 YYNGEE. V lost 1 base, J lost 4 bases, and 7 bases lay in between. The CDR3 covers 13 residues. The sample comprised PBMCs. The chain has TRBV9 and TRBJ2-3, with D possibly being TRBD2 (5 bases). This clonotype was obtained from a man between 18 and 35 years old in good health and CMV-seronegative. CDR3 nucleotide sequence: TGTGCCAGCAGCGTAATGCGGGCAGATACGCAGTATTTT. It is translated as CASSVMRADTQYF.